This TCR beta chain was found in a study of blood T cell repertoires in COVID-19. Sequencing was performed with immunoSEQ multiplex PCR; in TCRdb, only in-frame clones are kept and a portion is missing. This sample has around 200,000 clones; about 81% occur once, and the top ten carry roughly 8.7%. Participants were aged about 18 to 89 years from around 25 US areas. Participants reported their clinical history, and cohort assignment relied on those reports. The CDR3 totals 16 residues. Trimming stripped 3 bases from V and 0 bases from J, with 12 bases between. Germline lookup yields CDR1 MNHNS and CDR2 SASEGT.

This receptor was taken from a man aged 35-49 years who had recovered from COVID-19. The sequenced material came from PBMCs or T cells enriched from blood (not recorded which). The chain recombines TRBV6-1 with TRBJ1-5; D remains ambiguous. The DNA of the CDR3 is TGTGCCAGCAGTGATTTGTCGGTTTATAGCAATCAGCCCCAGCATTTT. It specifies CASSDLSVYSNQPQHF.